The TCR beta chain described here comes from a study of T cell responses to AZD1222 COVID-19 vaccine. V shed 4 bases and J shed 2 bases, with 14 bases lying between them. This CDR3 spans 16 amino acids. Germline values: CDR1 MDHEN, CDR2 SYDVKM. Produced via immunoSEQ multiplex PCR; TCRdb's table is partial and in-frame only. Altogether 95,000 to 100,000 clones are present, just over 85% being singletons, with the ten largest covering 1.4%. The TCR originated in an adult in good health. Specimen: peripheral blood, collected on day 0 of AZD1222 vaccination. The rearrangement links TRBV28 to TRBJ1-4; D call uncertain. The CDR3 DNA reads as TGTGCCAGCAGTTGGGTAGACCGCCCTACTAATGAAAAACTGTTTTTT. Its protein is CASSWVDRPTNEKLFF.